The 8 T cell receptor beta chains reported below all come from one sample, sequenced in a study of cytomegalovirus exposure and HLA in healthy donors (dated by TCRdb to about 2017). Library construction relied on the immunoSEQ multiplex PCR assay. The multiplex PCR relied on a mix of 60 forward primers for TCR Vbeta segments and 13 reverse primers for TCR Jbeta segments. TCRdb provides this immuneACCESS table in a form limited to in-frame rearrangements. Some clones are lacking; in checked studies, under half of them reflect an unresolved V gene, and why the rest are absent is not known. This sample has approximately 190,000 clones in its table, and 75% to 80% of those were observed once. The ten top clones hold roughly 2.1% of the sample. The sequencing input was PBMCs. The receptors come from a woman aged 25 to 39 in good health and CMV-seropositive.

This clone was recorded a few times. The chain recombines TRBV6-6 with TRBJ2-1, with 8 positions matching TRBD2. Germline loops: CDR1 MNHNY, CDR2 SVGAGI (reference sequence). There are 15 residues in the CDR3. V was clipped by 5 bases and J by 0 bases; unmatched bases: 3. The CDR3 nucleotides read TGTGCCAGCAGTATAGCGGGGAGCTCCTACAATGAGCAGTTCTTC. As protein: CASSIAGSSYNEQFF.

In this sample, this clone turned up a few times. The chain combines TRBV28 with TRBJ2-5; 7 nucleotides agree with TRBD1. The germline V gene encodes CDR1 MDHEN and CDR2 SYDVKM. The V gene end was trimmed by 5 bases and the J gene end by 5 bases; junction bases not matched to a gene: 14. The CDR3 length is 16 residues. CDR3 bases: TGTGCCAGCAGTAGACCACCTCGGGACAGAAGGGAGACCCAGTACTTC. This translates into CASSRPPRDRRETQYF. Using reference TRBV28 and TRBJ2-5 for the parts outside the CDR3, the full variable domain is DVKVTQSSRYLVKRTGEKVFLECVQDMDHENMFWYRQDPGLGLRLIYFSYDVKMKEKGDIPEGYSVSREKKERFSLILESASTNQTSMYLCASSRPPRDRRETQYFGPGTRLLVL.

The chain couples TRBV5-1 to TRBJ2-2, with 9 bases identical to TRBD2. This CDR3 region has 16 residues. Germline CDR1 SGHRS, CDR2 YFSETQ. With V trimmed by 0 bases and J by 5 bases, 5 bases remained unmatched. The CDR3 loop reads CASSLVAGGPTGELFF. The CDR3 DNA reads TGCGCCAGCAGCTTGGTCGCGGGAGGGCCTACCGGGGAGCTGTTTTTT.

A few counts support this clone. This chain uses TRBV9 with TRBJ2-2, with D possibly matching TRBD1 (6 bases). V was pared by 5 bases and J by 5 bases, with 22 bases between. This CDR3 comprises 17 residues. CDR1 and CDR2 from the germline V gene are SGDLS and YYNGEE. The CDR3 loop reads CASSSQGPFLGTGELFF. CDR3 nucleotides: TGTGCCAGCAGTTCCCAGGGGCCCTTTTTAGGGACCGGGGAGCTGTTTTTT.

The count of this clone is one. This chain joins TRBV27 and TRBJ1-1; D unresolved. This CDR3 contains 15 residues. Germline V gene lookup returns CDR1 MNHEY and CDR2 SMNVEV (reference sequence). V lost 5 bases and J lost 4, with 17 bases in between. CDR3 coding DNA: TGTGCCAGCAGTCAGGATTCTCCTCGAACCACTGAAGCTTTCTTT. Translation: CASSQDSPRTTEAFF.

The chain uses TRBV10-3 and TRBJ1-1; 7 nucleotides align to TRBD1. The CDR3 loop spans 16 amino acids. With V trimmed by 3 bases and J by 0 bases, 7 bases remained unmatched. Germline V gives CDR1 ENHRY, CDR2 SYGVKD. CDR3 amino acids: CAISEATGTVNTEAFF. The CDR3 DNA follows: TGTGCCATCAGTGAAGCGACCGGGACAGTGAACACTGAAGCTTTCTTT.

CDR3 DNA sequence: TGCAGCGTGTCGATAGTCACAGATACGCAGTATTTT. As protein: CSVSIVTDTQYF. The chain joins TRBV29-1 to TRBJ2-3; D is unclear. Germline CDR1 and CDR2: SQVTM and ANQGSEA. The V end lost 6 bases, the J end lost 2 bases, and 9 bases lay between the germline ends. CDR3 length equals 12 residues.

This chain links TRBV7-9 with TRBJ2-3; D might be TRBD2 (5 bases). CDR3 length: 13 residues. The V end was cut by 6 bases, the J end by 4 bases, with 11 bases between. The germline V gene encodes CDR1 SEHNR and CDR2 FQNEAQ (reference sequence). As DNA, the CDR3 is TGTGCCAGCAGACTGGACTTGTCAGATACGCAGTATTTT. The encoded protein is CASRLDLSDTQYF.